This T cell receptor (beta chain) is from a study of memory CD4+ T cells and cytomegalovirus serostatus. Assay: immunoSEQ multiplex PCR; the TCRdb copy retains only in-frame clones and omits some. The sample yields approximately 46,000 clones, roughly 80% seen once. Single viable CD3+CD4+CD8-CD45RO+ cells were sorted as the memory CD4+ T cells. This CDR3 has 13 residues. Trimming cost V 4 bases and J 5 bases, with 12 bases left between them. Per the germline V gene, CDR1 is SGHDT and CDR2 is YYEEEE. The material sequenced was memory CD4+ T cells from blood. The TCR was taken from an adult in good health and CMV-seropositive. The chain recombines TRBV5-6 with TRBJ2-5, with a possible D match to TRBD1 (6 bases). The CDR3, as DNA: TGTGCCAGCAGCCAAGGGGGTGGTGAGACCCAGTACTTC. The encoded protein is CASSQGGGETQYF.